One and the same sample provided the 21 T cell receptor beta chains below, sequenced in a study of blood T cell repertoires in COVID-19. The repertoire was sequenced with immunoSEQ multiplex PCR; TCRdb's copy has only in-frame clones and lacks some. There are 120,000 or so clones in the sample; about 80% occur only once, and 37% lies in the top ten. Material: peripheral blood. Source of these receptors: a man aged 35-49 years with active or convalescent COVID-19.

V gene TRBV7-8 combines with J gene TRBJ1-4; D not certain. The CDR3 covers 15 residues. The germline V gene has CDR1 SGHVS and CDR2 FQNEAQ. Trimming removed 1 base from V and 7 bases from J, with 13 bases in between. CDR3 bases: TGTGCCAGCAGCTTAGGAAGTCAAGGAGTTGAAAAACTGTTTTTT. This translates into CASSLGSQGVEKLFF.

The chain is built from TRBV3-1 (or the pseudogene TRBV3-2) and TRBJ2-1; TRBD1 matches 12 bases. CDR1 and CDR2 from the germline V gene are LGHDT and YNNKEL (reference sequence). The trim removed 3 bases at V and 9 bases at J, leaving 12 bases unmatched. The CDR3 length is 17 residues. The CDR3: CASSQYSGTGGWGEQFF. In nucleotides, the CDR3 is TGTGCCAGCAGCCAGTACTCCGGGACAGGGGGCTGGGGTGAGCAGTTCTTC.

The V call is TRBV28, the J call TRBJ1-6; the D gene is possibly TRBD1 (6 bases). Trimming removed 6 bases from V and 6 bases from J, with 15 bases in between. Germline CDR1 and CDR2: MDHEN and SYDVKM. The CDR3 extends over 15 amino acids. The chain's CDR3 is CASSSLRGGNSPLHF. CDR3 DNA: TGTGCCAGCAGCTCACTGAGGGGGGGTAATTCACCCCTCCACTTT.

The CDR3 loop is CASNGRGGIDTQYF. CDR3 sequence (DNA): TGTGCCAGTAACGGGCGGGGGGGCATAGATACGCAGTATTTT. The chain links TRBV19 to TRBJ2-3, with TRBD2 identical over 9 bases. Germline V gene sequence: CDR1 LNHDA, CDR2 SQIVND (reference sequence). The V segment lost 7 bases and the J segment 5 bases; nucleotides outside the gene matches: 7. The CDR3 is made up of 14 amino acids.

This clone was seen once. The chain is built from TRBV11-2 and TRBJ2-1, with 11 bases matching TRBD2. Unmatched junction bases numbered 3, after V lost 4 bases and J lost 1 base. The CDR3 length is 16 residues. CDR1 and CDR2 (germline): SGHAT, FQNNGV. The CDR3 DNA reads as TGTGCCAGCAGCTCAGGACTAGCGGGTTCCTACAATGAGCAGTTCTTC. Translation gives CASSSGLAGSYNEQFF.

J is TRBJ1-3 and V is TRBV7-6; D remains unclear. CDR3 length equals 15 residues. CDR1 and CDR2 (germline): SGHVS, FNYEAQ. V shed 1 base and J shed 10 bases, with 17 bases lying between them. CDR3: CASSLVPEDYGTIYF. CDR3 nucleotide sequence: TGTGCCAGCAGCTTAGTCCCCGAAGACTACGGGACCATATATTTT.

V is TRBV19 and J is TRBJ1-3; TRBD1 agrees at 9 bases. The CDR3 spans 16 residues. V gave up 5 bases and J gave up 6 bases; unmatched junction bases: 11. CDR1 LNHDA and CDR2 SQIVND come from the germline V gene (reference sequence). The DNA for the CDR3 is TGTGCCAGTAGTCAATCCGGGACAGGGCTGGCAAACACCATATATTTT. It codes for CASSQSGTGLANTIYF. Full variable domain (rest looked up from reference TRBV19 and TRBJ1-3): DGGITQSPKYLFRKEGQNVTLSCEQNLNHDAMYWYRQDPGQGLRLIYYSQIVNDFQKGDIAEGYSVSREKKESFPLTVTSAQKNPTAFYLCASSQSGTGLANTIYFGEGSWLTVV.

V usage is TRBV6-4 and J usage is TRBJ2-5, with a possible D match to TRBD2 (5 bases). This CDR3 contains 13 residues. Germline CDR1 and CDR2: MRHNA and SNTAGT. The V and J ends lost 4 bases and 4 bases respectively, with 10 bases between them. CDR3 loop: CASSARSGETQYF. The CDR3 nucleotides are TGTGCCAGCAGTGCTAGGAGCGGAGAGACCCAGTACTTC.

The CDR3 sequence: CASSAPLAGGSTGELFF. CDR3 DNA: TGTGCCAGCAGCGCCCCACTAGCGGGGGGCTCTACCGGGGAGCTGTTTTTT. The J gene is TRBJ2-2, the V gene TRBV9; 12 bases match TRBD2. CDR3 length: 17 residues. CDR1 SGDLS and CDR2 YYNGEE come from the germline V gene. The V gene end was trimmed by 3 bases and the J gene end by 5 bases; junction bases not matched to a gene: 8.

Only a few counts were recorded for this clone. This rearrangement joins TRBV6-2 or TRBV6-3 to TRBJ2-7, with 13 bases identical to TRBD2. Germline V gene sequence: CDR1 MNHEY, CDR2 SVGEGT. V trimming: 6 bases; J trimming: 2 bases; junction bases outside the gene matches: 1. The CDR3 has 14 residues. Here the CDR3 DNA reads TGTGCCAGCAGCGGACTAGCGGGGGCCTACGAGCAGTACTTC. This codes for CASSGLAGAYEQYF.

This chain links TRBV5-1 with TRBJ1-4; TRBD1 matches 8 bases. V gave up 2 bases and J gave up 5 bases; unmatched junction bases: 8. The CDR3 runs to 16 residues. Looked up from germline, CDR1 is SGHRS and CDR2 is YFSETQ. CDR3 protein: CASSLQGVRGNEKLFF. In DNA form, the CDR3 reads TGCGCCAGCAGCTTACAGGGGGTAAGAGGCAATGAAAAACTGTTTTTT.

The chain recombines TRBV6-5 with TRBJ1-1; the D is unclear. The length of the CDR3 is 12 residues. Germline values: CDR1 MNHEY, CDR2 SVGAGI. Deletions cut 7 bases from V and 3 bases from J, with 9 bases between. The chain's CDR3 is CASNREDTEAFF. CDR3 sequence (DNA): TGTGCCAGCAACCGGGAGGACACTGAAGCTTTCTTT.

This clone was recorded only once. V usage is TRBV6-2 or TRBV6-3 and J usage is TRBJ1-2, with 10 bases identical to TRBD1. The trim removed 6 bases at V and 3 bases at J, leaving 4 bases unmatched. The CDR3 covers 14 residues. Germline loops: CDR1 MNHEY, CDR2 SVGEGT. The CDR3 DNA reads TGTGCCAGCAGCGACAGGGGGCGGTACTATGGCTACACCTTC. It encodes CASSDRGRYYGYTF.

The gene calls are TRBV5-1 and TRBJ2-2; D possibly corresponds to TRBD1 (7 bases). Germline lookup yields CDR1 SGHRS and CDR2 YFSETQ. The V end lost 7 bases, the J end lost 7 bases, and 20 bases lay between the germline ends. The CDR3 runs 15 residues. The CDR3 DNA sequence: TGCGCCAGCCGGTCAGGGGGGAGTAATGGCGGGGAGCTGTTTTTT. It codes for CASRSGGSNGGELFF.

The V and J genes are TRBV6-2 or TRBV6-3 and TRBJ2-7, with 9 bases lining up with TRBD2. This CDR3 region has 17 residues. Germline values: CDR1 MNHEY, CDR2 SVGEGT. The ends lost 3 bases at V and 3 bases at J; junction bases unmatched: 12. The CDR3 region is CASSYFPGREGLYEQYF. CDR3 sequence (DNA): TGTGCCAGCAGTTATTTCCCGGGGCGGGAGGGCCTCTACGAGCAGTACTTC.

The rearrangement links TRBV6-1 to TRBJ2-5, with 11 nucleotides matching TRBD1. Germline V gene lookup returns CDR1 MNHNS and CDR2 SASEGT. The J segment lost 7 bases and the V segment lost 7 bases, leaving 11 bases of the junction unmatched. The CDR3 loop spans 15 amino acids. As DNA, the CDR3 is TGTGCCAGCACTTATGATGGACAGGGGGCCGGGACCCAGTACTTC. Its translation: CASTYDGQGAGTQYF.

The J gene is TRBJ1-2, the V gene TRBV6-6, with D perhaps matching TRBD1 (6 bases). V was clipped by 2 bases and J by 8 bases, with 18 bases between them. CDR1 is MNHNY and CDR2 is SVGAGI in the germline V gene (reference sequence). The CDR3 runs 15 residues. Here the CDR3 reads CASSYRDKTSRGYTF. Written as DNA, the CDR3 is TGTGCCAGCAGTTACCGGGACAAGACCTCCAGGGGCTACACCTTC.

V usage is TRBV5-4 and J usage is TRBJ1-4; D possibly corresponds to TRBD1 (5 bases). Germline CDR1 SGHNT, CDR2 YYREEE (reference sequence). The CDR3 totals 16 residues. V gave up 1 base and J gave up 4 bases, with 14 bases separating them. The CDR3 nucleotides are TGTGCCAGCAGCTTGAAACGGGGGACCGATAATGAAAAACTGTTTTTT. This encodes CASSLKRGTDNEKLFF.

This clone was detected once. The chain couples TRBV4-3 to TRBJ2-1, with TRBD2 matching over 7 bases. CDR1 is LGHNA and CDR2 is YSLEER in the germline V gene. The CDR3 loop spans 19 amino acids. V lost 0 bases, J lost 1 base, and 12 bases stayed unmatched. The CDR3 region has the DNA TGCGCCAGCAGCCAAGAATCAGCGTCAGCGGGGAGGTCCTACAATGAGCAGTTCTTC. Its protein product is CASSQESASAGRSYNEQFF.

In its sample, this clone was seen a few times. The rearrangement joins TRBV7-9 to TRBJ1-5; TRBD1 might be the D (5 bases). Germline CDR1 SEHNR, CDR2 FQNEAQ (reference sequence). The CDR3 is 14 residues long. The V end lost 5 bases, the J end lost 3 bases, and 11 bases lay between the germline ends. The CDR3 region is CASSGQGDNQPQHF. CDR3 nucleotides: TGTGCCAGCAGCGGCCAAGGGGACAATCAGCCCCAGCATTTT.

The CDR3 nucleotides are TGTGCCAGCAGTGTAGGGGCGGATGGCTACACCTTC. Residues: CASSVGADGYTF. The chain links TRBV2 to TRBJ1-2; weak D call: TRBD1 (5 bases). There are 12 residues in the CDR3. Looked up from germline, CDR1 is SNHLY and CDR2 is FYNNEI. Trimming removed 4 bases from V and 6 bases from J, with 9 bases in between.